These 32 T cell receptor beta chains share one sample of origin, sequenced in a study of long-term antiretroviral therapy in people with HIV. The assay, immunoSEQ v3.0, was run at survey level. Repertoires were generated with immunoSEQ multiplex PCR, while TCRdb's copy carries only in-frame clones and drops some. The table has 35,000 to 45,000 clones, roughly four fifths seen once. Sequences were derived from unsorted PBMCs, sampled 0.3 years after starting antiretroviral therapy. The receptors here all came from a man younger than 30 with HIV.

This clone was found a few times. J is TRBJ2-7 and V is TRBV2; 7 bases align to TRBD2. The germline V gene has CDR1 SNHLY and CDR2 FYNNEI. The CDR3 totals 13 residues. J was trimmed by 7 bases and V by 7 bases; bases with no gene match: 10. The CDR3 sequence is CASTSAGSPEQYF. The CDR3 nucleotides read TGTGCCAGCACGTCAGCGGGATCACCAGAGCAGTACTTC.

The CDR3 DNA reads TGTGCCATCAGGACCGCAAACGGCAATGAGCAGTTCTTC. Its translation: CAIRTANGNEQFF. The rearrangement links TRBV10-3 to TRBJ2-1; D remains unclear. CDR1 ENHRY and CDR2 SYGVKD come from the germline V gene. The CDR3 runs 13 residues. Trimming pared 6 bases from V and 6 bases from J, leaving 12 bases between.

V gene TRBV6-4 combines with J gene TRBJ2-3; TRBD2 agrees at 8 bases. The germline V gene encodes CDR1 MRHNA and CDR2 SNTAGT. J lost 0 bases, V lost 3 bases, and 2 bases had no gene match. This CDR3 is 15 amino acids long. CDR3 sequence: CASSETGGSTDTQYF. For the CDR3, the DNA is TGTGCCAGCAGTGAAACGGGGGGGAGCACAGATACGCAGTATTTT.

This chain uses TRBV5-5 with TRBJ1-5; D gene ambiguous. The length of the CDR3 is 14 residues. Trimming left V 3 bases short and J 11 bases short, with 18 bases between. Germline CDR1 reads SGHKS; CDR2 reads YYEKEE (reference sequence). DNA of the CDR3: TGTGCCAGCAGCTCGCAAGCGAGCCTAGGGACCCAGCATTTT. Amino acid sequence: CASSSQASLGTQHF.

This chain links TRBV7-9 with TRBJ2-1, with D hard to call. The V end was cut by 0 bases, the J end by 6 bases, with 12 bases between. The CDR3 is 15 residues long. Per the germline V gene, CDR1 is SEHNR and CDR2 is FQNEAQ (reference sequence). The DNA of the CDR3 is TGTGCCAGCAGCTTAGCCTCGCCTGTTCCCAATGAGCAGTTCTTC. This sequence encodes CASSLASPVPNEQFF.

V usage is TRBV9 and J usage is TRBJ1-2; 7 bases map to TRBD1. The CDR3 sequence is 13 residues long. The ends lost 1 base at V and 13 bases at J; junction bases unmatched: 10. Germline V CDR1 and CDR2: SGDLS, YYNGEE. As DNA, the CDR3 is TGTGCCAGCAGCGTATCAACAGGGGCCGAGGTCACCTTC. Translating it yields CASSVSTGAEVTF. The whole variable domain, remainder taken from reference TRBV9 and TRBJ1-2, is DSGVTQTPKHLITATGQRVTLRCSPRSGDLSVYWYQQSLDQGLQFLIQYYNGEERAKGNILERFSAQQFPDLHSELNLSSLELGDSALYFCASSVSTGAEVTFGSGTRLTVV.

The rearrangement links TRBV27 to TRBJ2-2; maybe TRBD2 (6 bases). The CDR3 length is 15 residues. Between the trimmed V and J ends, which lost 6 bases and 4 bases, there was a span of 15 bases. From germline, CDR1 is MNHEY and CDR2 SMNVEV (reference sequence). CDR3 DNA sequence: TGTGCCAGCAGCCGCCAACCCGGGAGCACCGGGGAGCTGTTTTTT. Its protein product is CASSRQPGSTGELFF.

V is TRBV28 and J is TRBJ2-7; no clear D gene. This CDR3 has 11 amino acids. Trimming took 7 bases from V and 3 from J, leaving 7 bases between them. Per germline, CDR1 MDHEN and CDR2 SYDVKM. The CDR3 is CASTTSYEQYF. CDR3 DNA: TGTGCCAGCACTACGAGCTACGAGCAGTACTTC.

This rearrangement joins TRBV4-2 to TRBJ1-4, with D uncertain. This CDR3 spans 15 amino acids. Germline CDR1 reads LGHNA; CDR2 reads YNFKEQ. The V gene lost 0 bases and the J gene lost 0 bases, with 5 bases spanning the gap. This CDR3 reads CASSQEIATNEKLFF. CDR3 bases: TGTGCCAGCAGCCAAGAAATCGCAACTAATGAAAAACTGTTTTTT.

The chain has TRBV10-3 and TRBJ1-2, with D unclear. The V gene's germline CDR1 is ENHRY and CDR2 SYGVKD. The CDR3 consists of 13 residues. Trimming pared 4 bases from V and 3 bases from J, leaving 9 bases between. CDR3 residues: CAISGGVDYGYTF. The CDR3 DNA sequence: TGTGCCATCAGTGGCGGGGTAGACTATGGCTACACCTTC.

This chain connects TRBV2 to TRBJ1-1; D is perhaps TRBD1 (5 bases). Trimming left V 5 bases short and J 6 bases short, with 7 bases between. The CDR3 totals 11 residues. Germline V gives CDR1 SNHLY, CDR2 FYNNEI. The CDR3 protein is CASSSGPEAFF. Written as DNA, the CDR3 is TGTGCCAGCAGTTCAGGGCCTGAAGCTTTCTTT. Looking up the rest from reference TRBV2 and TRBJ1-1 gives the full variable domain: EPEVTQTPSHQVTQMGQEVILRCVPISNHLYFYWYRQILGQKVEFLVSFYNNEISEKSEIFDDQFSVERPDGSNFTLKIRSTKLEDSAMYFCASSSGPEAFFGQGTRLTVV.

The J gene is TRBJ2-2, the V gene TRBV19; TRBD2 is a possible D gene (5 bases). CDR3 length: 17 amino acids. Per the germline V gene, CDR1 is LNHDA and CDR2 is SQIVND (reference sequence). Trimming removed 3 bases at V and 5 bases at J, with 19 bases between. CDR3 sequence (DNA): TGTGCCAGTAGTATCCCCCAACCTAACTCGGGAACCGGGGAGCTGTTTTTT. It encodes CASSIPQPNSGTGELFF.

The chain couples TRBV4-3 to TRBJ1-3; 8 bases fit TRBD1. Losses at the gene ends were 1 base for V and 8 bases for J; bases not matched to a gene: 4. In germline, CDR1 is LGHNA, CDR2 YSLEER. The CDR3 runs to 14 residues. The CDR3: CASSQGTGPDTIYF. In nucleotides, the CDR3 is TGCGCCAGCAGCCAAGGGACAGGGCCGGACACCATATATTTT.

V usage is TRBV11-2 and J usage is TRBJ2-3, with 10 bases matching TRBD2. The germline gives CDR1 SGHAT, CDR2 FQNNGV. The CDR3 extends over 15 amino acids. With 4 bases clipped from V and 10 bases from J, the junction kept 11 bases outside the gene matches. The CDR3 region has the DNA TGTGCCAGCAGCTCCCTAGCGGGGGCCGCCGCCCCGCAGTATTTT. It codes for CASSSLAGAAAPQYF.

This chain connects TRBV12-2 to TRBJ1-2. TRBV12-2 is flagged as a pseudogene. The CDR3 is 15 amino acids. CDR3 sequence reads: CASRLGQSANYGYTF. In nucleotides, the CDR3 is TGTGCAAGTCGCTTAGGCCAGTCGGCTAACTATGGCTACACCTTC.

This chain uses TRBV15 with TRBJ2-7, with 10 positions matching TRBD1. The CDR3 covers 15 residues. The V segment lost 1 base and the J segment 4 bases; nucleotides outside the gene matches: 4. Germline CDR1 and CDR2: LNHNV and YYDKDF (reference sequence). The CDR3 reads CATSRVGQGGYEQYF. CDR3 DNA sequence: TGTGCCACCAGCAGAGTTGGACAGGGGGGTTACGAGCAGTACTTC.

V usage is TRBV5-1 and J usage is TRBJ2-5; 10 nucleotides agree with TRBD1. Unmatched junction bases numbered 10, after V lost 4 bases and J lost 4 bases. The CDR3 loop spans 16 amino acids. Germline values: CDR1 SGHRS, CDR2 YFSETQ. The CDR3 bases are TGCGCCAGCAGCCCGTTGACAGGGGGCGGGGGAGAGACCCAGTACTTC. Its protein product is CASSPLTGGGGETQYF.

The gene calls are TRBV28 and TRBJ2-7, with D perhaps given as TRBD1 or TRBD2 (5 bases each). Per germline, CDR1 MDHEN and CDR2 SYDVKM. This CDR3 is 15 amino acids long. The germline V and J ends were trimmed by 4 bases and 6 bases, with 19 bases remaining between them. The CDR3 sequence is CASSSGAMGVGEQYF. In DNA, the CDR3 is TGTGCCAGCAGTTCCGGAGCTATGGGGGTTGGCGAGCAGTACTTC.

The chain has TRBV4-2 and TRBJ1-2, with TRBD1 matching 9 bases. The CDR3 is 15 residues long. V lost 1 base and J lost 2; bases outside the gene matches: 2. Germline V lookup: CDR1 LGHNA, CDR2 YNFKEQ. CDR3 protein: CASSQGGQGNYGYTF. In DNA, the CDR3 is TGTGCCAGCAGCCAAGGGGGACAGGGCAACTATGGCTACACCTTC.

The chain combines TRBV6-4 with TRBJ1-4, with unresolved D. Trimming cost V 0 bases and J 8 bases, with 16 bases left between them. The CDR3 has 16 amino acids. The V gene's germline CDR1 is MRHNA and CDR2 SNTAGT. The CDR3 DNA reads as TGTGCCAGCAGTGACTCGATTAGACACATAAGGGAAAAACTGTTTTTT. Protein: CASSDSIRHIREKLFF.

The chain recombines TRBV6-1 with TRBJ2-4, with a weak D call TRBD2 (5 bases). Germline V gene sequence: CDR1 MNHNS, CDR2 SASEGT. The V end lost 8 bases, the J end lost 0 bases, and 11 bases lay between the germline ends. This CDR3 region has 14 residues. CDR3 sequence: CASSRGSAKNIQYF. For the CDR3, the DNA is TGTGCCAGCTCCCGGGGATCAGCCAAAAACATTCAGTACTTC.

The chain employs TRBV21-1 and TRBJ1-5. TRBV21-1 is annotated as a pseudogene. The CDR3 runs 15 residues. The CDR3 region is CASSKRAGYGQPQHF. DNA of the CDR3: TGTGCCAGCAGCAAGAGGGCAGGGTACGGGCAGCCCCAGCATTTT.

This chain connects TRBV7-2 to TRBJ1-1, with D unresolved. Germline loops: CDR1 SGHTA, CDR2 FQGNSA. The CDR3 runs to 13 residues. V lost 7 bases, J lost 5 bases, and 14 bases lay in between. The CDR3, as DNA: TGTGCCAGCAAGTGGACGGGAGGAACTGAAGCTTTCTTT. Translation: CASKWTGGTEAFF.

The chain employs TRBV27 and TRBJ2-1; 10 positions match TRBD2. Germline-derived CDR1 and CDR2 are MNHEY and SMNVEV (reference sequence). After removal of 3 bases from V and 8 bases from J, the junction contained 7 bases not matched to a gene. The CDR3 spans 15 residues. The CDR3 nucleotides read TGTGCCAGCAGTTTGGCCAGCGGGAGGGCCGATGAGCAGTTCTTC. This translates into CASSLASGRADEQFF.

The chain recombines TRBV19 with TRBJ2-6; TRBD1 might be the D (5 bases). This CDR3 region has 17 residues. Germline V gene lookup returns CDR1 LNHDA and CDR2 SQIVND (reference sequence). Trimming removed 5 bases at V and 0 bases at J, with 14 bases between. CDR3 protein: CASSPGTGSSGANVLTF. The CDR3 nucleotides read TGTGCCAGTAGTCCGGGCACAGGATCCTCTGGGGCCAACGTCCTGACTTTC.

CDR3 nucleotide sequence: TGTGCCAGCAATATACCTCCCGGGCGAGTACTAGCGGGGAGCACAGATACGCAGTATTTT. Translation: CASNIPPGRVLAGSTDTQYF. The chain couples TRBV28 to TRBJ2-3, with 10 bases aligning to TRBD2. The CDR3 is made up of 20 amino acids. The ends lost 7 bases at V and 0 bases at J; junction bases unmatched: 19. Germline loops: CDR1 MDHEN, CDR2 SYDVKM.

This clone came up a few times. The CDR3 DNA reads TGTGCCAGCAGCTTGGAAGGGTACCTGAACACTGAAGCTTTCTTT. Amino acid sequence: CASSLEGYLNTEAFF. The V call is TRBV5-5, the J call TRBJ1-1; D is unresolved. CDR3 length equals 15 residues. V was shortened by 0 bases and J by 0 bases, with 9 bases between the two germline ends. CDR1 is SGHKS and CDR2 is YYEKEE in the germline V gene (reference sequence).

The J gene is TRBJ1-2, the V gene TRBV6-5, with TRBD1 identical over 7 bases. V trimming: 0 bases; J trimming: 8 bases; junction bases outside the gene matches: 3. The CDR3 sequence is 13 residues long. Per the germline V gene, CDR1 is MNHEY and CDR2 is SVGAGI. The chain's CDR3 is CASSYSGGRGYTF. CDR3 coding DNA: TGTGCCAGCAGTTACTCAGGGGGCCGCGGCTACACCTTC.

There are a few counts of this clone. The CDR3 loop is CASSDRDSVYGYTF. For the CDR3, the DNA is TGTGCCAGCAGTGACAGGGACAGCGTCTATGGCTACACCTTC. The chain links TRBV6-1 to TRBJ1-2, with 7 bases identical to TRBD1. V trimming: 3 bases; J trimming: 4 bases; junction bases outside the gene matches: 5. The germline V gene encodes CDR1 MNHNS and CDR2 SASEGT. The CDR3 runs to 14 residues.

This clone appeared a few times. This chain links TRBV13 with TRBJ2-7; D remains unclear. The CDR3 has 13 residues. CDR1 is PRHDT, CDR2 FYEKMQ, per germline (reference sequence). V dropped 3 bases and J dropped 0 bases, with 6 bases sitting between them. The DNA of the CDR3 is TGTGCCAGCAGCTTGTTGAGCTCCTACGAGCAGTACTTC. This codes for CASSLLSSYEQYF.

The chain has TRBV5-4 and TRBJ2-7, with TRBD1 as a possible D gene (6 bases). The CDR3 loop spans 13 amino acids. In germline, CDR1 is SGHNT, CDR2 YYREEE (reference sequence). Trimming shortened V by 4 bases and J by 0 bases, and 8 bases separated the two germline ends. The CDR3 reads CASSDRSSYEQYF. CDR3 nucleotides: TGTGCCAGCAGCGACAGGAGCTCCTACGAGCAGTACTTC.

This chain links TRBV4-3 with TRBJ2-3; D is possibly TRBD1 or TRBD2 (6 bases each). This CDR3 contains 16 residues. The germline V gene encodes CDR1 LGHNA and CDR2 YSLEER. Between the trimmed V and J ends, which lost 1 base and 5 bases, there was a span of 16 bases. The CDR3 DNA sequence: TGCGCCAGCAGCCAAGGGGCCATGGAGGGGGTAGATACGCAGTATTTT. As protein: CASSQGAMEGVDTQYF.